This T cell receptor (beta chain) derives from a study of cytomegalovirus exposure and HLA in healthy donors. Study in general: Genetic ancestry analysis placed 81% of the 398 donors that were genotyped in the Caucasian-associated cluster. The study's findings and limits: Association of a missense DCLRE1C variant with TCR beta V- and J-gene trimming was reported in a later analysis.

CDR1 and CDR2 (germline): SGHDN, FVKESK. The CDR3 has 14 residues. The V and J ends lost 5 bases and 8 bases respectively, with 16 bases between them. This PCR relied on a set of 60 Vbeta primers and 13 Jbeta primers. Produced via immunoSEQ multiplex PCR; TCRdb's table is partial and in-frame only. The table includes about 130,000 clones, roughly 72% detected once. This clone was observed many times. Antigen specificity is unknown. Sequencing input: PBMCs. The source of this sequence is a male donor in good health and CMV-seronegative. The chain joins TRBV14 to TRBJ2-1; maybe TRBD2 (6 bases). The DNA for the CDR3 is TGTGCCAGCAGCGAATGGGGGGTGGCCGATGAGCAGTTCTTC. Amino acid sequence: CASSEWGVADEQFF.